This T cell receptor (beta chain) originates from a study of T-cell memory formation after mild COVID-19. At the level of the study: For the most part, TCR clusters were specific to one donor. Study-wide results and caveats: Some responding clones appeared in pre-infection memory, suggesting cross-reactive memory joined. Contracting clones from day 15 to 85 had balanced CD4/CD8; later expanders favoured CD4+.

Trimming removed 5 bases at V and 10 bases at J, with 21 bases between. The CDR3 is made up of 15 amino acids. The germline V gene encodes CDR1 SGHTA and CDR2 FQGTGA. A note on this clonotype: Its antigen is unknown.

5'RACE primed from the constant segment yielded TCR alpha and TCR beta cDNA libraries bearing sample barcodes and UMIs. TCRdb re-called the 5' RACE reads through MiXCR, storing one row per CDR3 protein. The profile shows about 240,000 distinct CDR3 sequences, 7.5% to 10% of them singletons. Sequencing input: PBMCs or a T cell subset sorted from them (not recorded which). This sequence was found in a man between 18 and 29 years old who had mild COVID-19 (a few samples of this study predate the infection). Cell type and time point are not known. V usage is TRBV7-3 and J usage is TRBJ2-1; D unresolved. The CDR3 sequence: CASSPARASWGEQFF. In DNA form, the CDR3 reads TGTGCCAGCAGCCCGGCAAGAGCGTCCTGGGGAGAGCAGTTCTTC.